The 4 T cell receptor beta chains reported below all come from one sample, sequenced in a study of cytomegalovirus exposure and HLA in healthy donors. 13 Jbeta primers and 60 Vbeta primers were used for the PCR. TCRdb keeps only in-frame clones here, not all; method: immunoSEQ multiplex PCR. The repertoire holds about 100,000 clones, with around four fifths as singletons. The sample comprised PBMCs. These receptors all come from a man aged 45-65 years in good health and CMV-seropositive.

The CDR3 region is CASSVEGDYGYTF. For the CDR3, the DNA is TGCGCCAGCAGCGTAGAGGGAGACTATGGCTACACCTTC. The chain links TRBV5-1 to TRBJ1-2; the D is unclear. Per the germline V gene, CDR1 is SGHRS and CDR2 is YFSETQ. CDR3 length: 13 residues. V was cut by 4 bases and J by 3 bases, with 10 bases left in between.

The rearrangement joins TRBV7-9 to TRBJ1-4; tentative D call: TRBD1 (6 bases). The CDR3 runs 14 residues. V gave up 1 base and J gave up 8 bases, with 11 bases separating them. Germline CDR1 is SEHNR and CDR2 is FQNEAQ (reference sequence). Here the CDR3 DNA reads TGTGCCAGCAGCTTAGACAGGGCCGAGGAAAAACTGTTTTTT. It codes for CASSLDRAEEKLFF.

In its sample, this clone was seen once. V usage is TRBV5-1 and J usage is TRBJ2-3; D may be TRBD1 (6 bases). V dropped 0 bases and J dropped 0 bases, with 8 bases sitting between them. The CDR3 has 15 amino acids. Germline CDR1 SGHRS, CDR2 YFSETQ. CDR3 sequence: CASSLDRVSTDTQYF. Written as DNA, the CDR3 is TGCGCCAGCAGCTTGGACAGGGTTAGCACAGATACGCAGTATTTT.

The chain couples TRBV30 to TRBJ2-1, with TRBD2 identical over 9 bases. Trimming took 5 bases from V and 1 from J; bases not matched to a gene: 3. Germline V lookup: CDR1 GTSNPN, CDR2 SVGIG (reference sequence). There are 14 residues in the CDR3. The DNA for the CDR3 is TGTGCCTGGGAAGCGGGGGGTTCCTACAATGAGCAGTTCTTC. It specifies CAWEAGGSYNEQFF.